One sample yielded the 32 T cell receptor beta chains listed below, sequenced in a study of cytomegalovirus exposure and HLA in healthy donors. 13 Jbeta primers and 60 Vbeta primers were used for the PCR. Assay used: immunoSEQ multiplex PCR; TCRdb lists only in-frame clones, some missing. The top ten clones hold roughly 9.2% of a sample with about 91,000 clones, approximately 89% of them seen once. What was sequenced was PBMCs. The receptors were sampled from a man younger than 45 in good health and CMV-seropositive.

This chain uses TRBV18 with TRBJ2-1; a weak D match, TRBD1 (6 bases). CDR1 is KGHSH, CDR2 LQKENI, per germline. The CDR3 is made up of 14 amino acids. V shed 3 bases and J shed 9 bases, with 15 bases lying between them. CDR3 sequence reads: CASSPDAGAVEQFF. CDR3 in DNA: TGTGCCAGCTCACCCGACGCAGGGGCGGTTGAGCAGTTCTTC.

The gene calls are TRBV19 and TRBJ2-1, with a possible D match to TRBD1 (6 bases). The V end lost 4 bases, the J end lost 0 bases, and 10 bases lay between the germline ends. The CDR3 length is 15 residues. The germline CDR1 and CDR2 sequences are LNHDA and SQIVND (reference sequence). The CDR3 coding sequence is TGTGCCAGTAGTACAGGGGTCAGCTCCTACAATGAGCAGTTCTTC. It specifies CASSTGVSSYNEQFF.

The J gene is TRBJ1-5, the V gene TRBV19, with D tentatively TRBD1 (6 bases). Germline CDR1 and CDR2: LNHDA and SQIVND (reference sequence). The ends were cut back, 3 bases at V and 6 bases at J, with 9 bases in the middle. This CDR3 contains 13 residues. The CDR3 sequence is CASSIQGGQPQHF. CDR3 nucleotides: TGTGCCAGTAGTATCCAAGGGGGTCAGCCCCAGCATTTT. Looking up the rest from reference TRBV19 and TRBJ1-5 gives the full variable domain: DGGITQSPKYLFRKEGQNVTLSCEQNLNHDAMYWYRQDPGQGLRLIYYSQIVNDFQKGDIAEGYSVSREKKESFPLTVTSAQKNPTAFYLCASSIQGGQPQHFGDGTRLSIL.

CDR3 loop: CASTSGQGLANYGYTF. Written as DNA, the CDR3 is TGTGCCAGCACCTCCGGGCAGGGATTAGCTAACTATGGCTACACCTTC. The chain uses TRBV5-4 and TRBJ1-2; TRBD1 is a possible D gene (5 bases). V lost 6 bases, J lost 0 bases, and 18 bases lay in between. CDR1 is SGHNT and CDR2 is YYREEE in the germline V gene (reference sequence). The length of the CDR3 is 16 residues.

There are a few counts of this clone. The chain employs TRBV28 and TRBJ1-1; D possibly corresponds to TRBD1 (6 bases). The germline V gene has CDR1 MDHEN and CDR2 SYDVKM. This CDR3 is 16 amino acids long. V lost 2 bases and J lost 0, with 13 bases in between. CDR3 region: CASSLSVGGVNTEAFF. Here the CDR3 DNA reads TGTGCCAGCAGTTTAAGTGTTGGGGGCGTGAACACTGAAGCTTTCTTT.

Worth noting for this clone: Other DNA sequences in the sample encode the same CDR3. The J gene is TRBJ2-2, the V gene TRBV5-1, with D possibly TRBD2 on 6 matching bases. This CDR3 has 15 residues. Germline V gene data show CDR1 as SGHRS and CDR2 as YFSETQ. Trimming removed 4 bases at V and 0 bases at J, with 10 bases between. The CDR3 coding sequence is TGCGCCAGCAGCAGGGACTGGACGAACACCGGGGAGCTGTTTTTT. Its translation is CASSRDWTNTGELFF.

The V and J genes are TRBV5-1 and TRBJ2-1; D is possibly TRBD2 (5 bases). Trimming took 4 bases from V and 6 from J, leaving 17 bases between them. CDR3 length equals 15 residues. The germline gives CDR1 SGHRS, CDR2 YFSETQ. The CDR3 sequence: CASSAVAGSRNEQFF. CDR3 nucleotides: TGCGCCAGCAGCGCGGTTGCGGGTTCTCGCAATGAGCAGTTCTTC.

This clone showed up just a few times. This chain links TRBV6-1 with TRBJ2-7; TRBD1 matches 7 bases. Germline CDR1 is MNHNS and CDR2 is SASEGT. The CDR3 length is 16 residues. V trimming: 2 bases; J trimming: 5 bases; junction bases outside the gene matches: 12. The DNA for the CDR3 is TGTGCCAGCAGTGAATATGGGGCAGGGGGAAGAGACGAGCAGTACTTC. As protein: CASSEYGAGGRDEQYF.

This rearrangement joins TRBV6-1 to TRBJ2-2; perhaps TRBD2 as D (7 bases). There are 12 residues in the CDR3. Germline CDR1 MNHNS, CDR2 SASEGT. V gave up 10 bases and J gave up 7 bases, with 13 bases separating them. The CDR3 DNA sequence: TGTGCCACCGCGGGGGCGAACGGGGAGCTGTTTTTT. Translated: CATAGANGELFF.

The rearrangement links TRBV5-1 to TRBJ2-1; 11 nucleotides line up with TRBD1. V gave up 0 bases and J gave up 6 bases; unmatched junction bases: 5. In germline, CDR1 is SGHRS, CDR2 YFSETQ. The length of the CDR3 is 16 residues. The CDR3 DNA reads TGCGCCAGCAGCTTGGCCGGGACAGGGGGGATCAATGAGCAGTTCTTC. Translating it yields CASSLAGTGGINEQFF.

The chain is built from TRBV6-6 and TRBJ1-1; 7 bases align to TRBD1. Losses at the gene ends were 6 bases for V and 1 base for J; bases not matched to a gene: 2. In germline, CDR1 is MNHNY, CDR2 SVGAGI (reference sequence). This CDR3 region has 13 residues. This CDR3 is CASRRDRNTEAFF. CDR3 DNA sequence: TGTGCCAGCAGGCGGGACAGGAACACTGAAGCTTTCTTT.

V is TRBV7-9 and J is TRBJ1-2, with D maybe TRBD1 (5 bases). CDR1 is SEHNR and CDR2 is FQNEAQ in the germline V gene (reference sequence). The CDR3 contains 14 residues. V lost 5 bases and J lost 4, with 14 bases in between. The DNA of the CDR3 is TGTGCCAGCAGCGGAGGGTCAGGGACCTATGGCTACACCTTC. It is translated as CASSGGSGTYGYTF.

V and J are TRBV29-1 and TRBJ1-4; D is uncertain. Trimming stripped 7 bases from V and 1 base from J, with 7 bases between. The germline gives CDR1 SQVTM, CDR2 ANQGSEA. CDR3 length: 12 residues. The CDR3 bases are TGCAGCGCCCTGCGAACTAATGAAAAACTGTTTTTT. It codes for CSALRTNEKLFF.

The chain carries TRBV29-1 and TRBJ2-7, with 7 bases matching TRBD1. Germline CDR1 SQVTM, CDR2 ANQGSEA. J lost 2 bases, V lost 5 bases, and 15 bases had no gene match. The CDR3 length is 16 residues. CDR3 in DNA: TGCAGCGTTACGGGACAGAGGGGGAGCGTAACCTACGAGCAGTACTTC. Translating it yields CSVTGQRGSVTYEQYF.

The genes are TRBV28 and TRBJ1-4; maybe TRBD1 (5 bases). CDR3 length: 14 residues. Germline V gene sequence: CDR1 MDHEN, CDR2 SYDVKM. V lost 8 bases, J lost 7 bases, and 17 bases lay in between. The CDR3 spells CASYATRQPEKLFF. Here the CDR3 DNA reads TGTGCCAGCTACGCTACGCGACAGCCTGAAAAACTGTTTTTT.

V is TRBV5-1 and J is TRBJ1-3; D remains unclear. CDR3 length: 17 amino acids. Trimming took off 0 bases at V and 4 bases at J, with 17 bases between the two ends. CDR1 and CDR2 from the germline V gene are SGHRS and YFSETQ. The CDR3 here is CASSLGHTTLKGNTIYF. CDR3 sequence (DNA): TGCGCCAGCAGCTTGGGCCATACCACTCTCAAGGGAAACACCATATATTTT.

This clone occurred once. The V gene is TRBV19, the J gene TRBJ1-3, with TRBD1 matching over 7 bases. J was trimmed by 2 bases and V by 5 bases; bases with no gene match: 6. The CDR3 covers 15 residues. Germline V gene lookup returns CDR1 LNHDA and CDR2 SQIVND (reference sequence). CDR3: CASSPGTATGNTIYF. CDR3 in DNA: TGTGCCAGTAGTCCCGGGACAGCTACTGGAAACACCATATATTTT.

The V call is TRBV5-4, the J call TRBJ2-5; 8 positions match TRBD2. Germline V gene sequence: CDR1 SGHNT, CDR2 YYREEE (reference sequence). CDR3 length equals 15 residues. V lost 5 bases to trimming and J lost 7 bases; unmatched junction nucleotides: 13. The CDR3 DNA is TGTGCCAGCAGTCCCTGGGATCGCCGGGAGGGGACCCAGTACTTC. This sequence encodes CASSPWDRREGTQYF. Drawing the rest from reference TRBV5-4 and TRBJ2-5, the complete variable domain is ETGVTQSPTHLIKTRGQQVTLRCSSQSGHNTVSWYQQALGQGPQFIFQYYREEENGRGNFPPRFSGLQFPNYSSELNVNALELDDSALYLCASSPWDRREGTQYFGPGTRLLVL.

This chain uses TRBV5-4 with TRBJ2-7, with TRBD1 matching over 9 bases. This CDR3 spans 15 amino acids. Germline CDR1 and CDR2: SGHNT and YYREEE (reference sequence). V shed 0 bases, J shed 3 bases, and the junction held 4 bases outside the gene matches. The CDR3 sequence: CASSLEGQGNYEQYF. CDR3 coding DNA: TGTGCCAGCAGCTTGGAGGGACAGGGAAACTACGAGCAGTACTTC.

This clone was detected once. J is TRBJ2-5 and V is TRBV4-2, with 8 bases aligning to TRBD2. The junction had 12 bases not matched to a gene; V was cut back by 2 bases and J by 4 bases. This CDR3 is 17 amino acids long. Germline CDR1 is LGHNA and CDR2 is YNFKEQ. The CDR3 loop is CASSQQPGLGGGETQYF. The CDR3 nucleotides read TGTGCCAGCAGCCAACAACCGGGACTAGGAGGCGGAGAGACCCAGTACTTC.

The chain couples TRBV27 to TRBJ2-1, with TRBD1 matching 11 bases. The CDR3 covers 15 residues. In germline, CDR1 is MNHEY, CDR2 SMNVEV (reference sequence). V lost 6 bases, J lost 2 bases, and 3 bases stayed unmatched. The CDR3 DNA reads TGTGCCAGCAGACCGGGACAGGGGGCCTACAATGAGCAGTTCTTC. It encodes CASRPGQGAYNEQFF.

The rearrangement links TRBV4-2 to TRBJ2-7; the D gene is possibly TRBD2 (5 bases). V was cut by 0 bases and J by 4 bases, with 16 bases left in between. The CDR3 is made up of 16 amino acids. Germline values: CDR1 LGHNA, CDR2 YNFKEQ. CDR3 nucleotide sequence: TGTGCCAGCAGCCAAGAGGCGTGGAGGCCAGAATACGAGCAGTACTTC. Protein product: CASSQEAWRPEYEQYF.

The J gene is TRBJ1-2, the V gene TRBV27, with TRBD1 matching 7 bases. J lost 2 bases, V lost 6 bases, and 9 bases had no gene match. In germline, CDR1 is MNHEY, CDR2 SMNVEV (reference sequence). This CDR3 has 15 amino acids. CDR3 amino acids: CASSTTTRGNYGYTF. The CDR3 DNA follows: TGTGCCAGCAGCACAACTACCAGGGGGAACTATGGCTACACCTTC.

The chain carries TRBV10-2 and TRBJ2-5; 7 nucleotides match TRBD1. Per germline, CDR1 WSHSY and CDR2 SAAADI. The CDR3 consists of 15 residues. Trimming took 0 bases from V and 5 from J; bases not matched to a gene: 6. The CDR3 protein is CASSESVGGKETQYF. The DNA of the CDR3 is TGCGCCAGCAGTGAGTCGGTAGGGGGCAAGGAGACCCAGTACTTC.

CDR3 protein: CASSSYYEQYF. CDR3 nucleotides: TGTGCCAGCAGTTCCTACTACGAGCAGTACTTC. The J gene is TRBJ2-7, the V gene TRBV28; D gene unclear. The CDR3 sequence is 11 residues long. V was trimmed by 4 bases and J by 3 bases, leaving 4 bases between them. Germline V gene data show CDR1 as MDHEN and CDR2 as SYDVKM.

The table lists this clone with a few counts. V is TRBV4-2 and J is TRBJ2-7; 7 bases agree with TRBD2. Germline-derived CDR1 and CDR2 are LGHNA and YNFKEQ. Trimming removed 2 bases from V and 3 bases from J; junction bases left unmatched: 4. This CDR3 spans 14 amino acids. This chain's CDR3 is CASSQSGASYEQYF. Written as DNA, the CDR3 is TGTGCCAGCAGCCAAAGCGGGGCTAGCTACGAGCAGTACTTC.

This chain joins TRBV19 and TRBJ2-5; D not resolved. V gave up 4 bases and J gave up 1 base, with 7 bases separating them. The CDR3 is made up of 13 amino acids. The V gene's germline CDR1 is LNHDA and CDR2 SQIVND (reference sequence). CDR3 protein: CASSTLLQETQYF. Written as DNA, the CDR3 is TGTGCCAGTAGTACCTTACTCCAAGAGACCCAGTACTTC. Supplemented by reference TRBV19 and TRBJ2-5, the full variable domain reads DGGITQSPKYLFRKEGQNVTLSCEQNLNHDAMYWYRQDPGQGLRLIYYSQIVNDFQKGDIAEGYSVSREKKESFPLTVTSAQKNPTAFYLCASSTLLQETQYFGPGTRLLVL.

V is TRBV15 and J is TRBJ2-7, with D unclear. Per the germline V gene, CDR1 is LNHNV and CDR2 is YYDKDF (reference sequence). The CDR3 is 14 amino acids. With 1 base removed from V and 0 bases from J, the gap between germline ends came to 7 bases. The CDR3 region has the DNA TGTGCCACCAGCAGAGGCGGAAGCTCCTACGAGCAGTACTTC. Protein sequence: CATSRGGSSYEQYF.

In this sample, this clone turned up once. The J gene is TRBJ1-2, the V gene TRBV5-1; 7 nucleotides align to TRBD1. The germline V gene encodes CDR1 SGHRS and CDR2 YFSETQ. The CDR3 contains 14 residues. The junction had 3 bases not matched to a gene; V was cut back by 0 bases and J by 4 bases. The DNA for the CDR3 is TGCGCCAGCAGCTTGGGACAGGGAATCTATGGCTACACCTTC. Amino acids: CASSLGQGIYGYTF.

The chain uses TRBV6-4 and TRBJ2-5; TRBD2 agrees at 10 bases. V shed 0 bases and J 8 bases; nucleotides not matched to a gene: 12. Germline lookup yields CDR1 MRHNA and CDR2 SNTAGT. There are 17 residues in the CDR3. The CDR3 DNA follows: TGTGCCAGCAGTGACTCGAAGGCTAGCGGGAGAGTACGAACCCAGTACTTC. It encodes CASSDSKASGRVRTQYF.

The J gene is TRBJ2-1, the V gene TRBV6-5, with D perhaps TRBD1 (5 bases). Per germline, CDR1 MNHEY and CDR2 SVGAGI. Trimming removed 5 bases from V and 1 base from J, with 12 bases in between. The CDR3 loop spans 15 amino acids. This CDR3 is CASSILRGSYNEQFF. DNA of the CDR3: TGTGCCAGCAGTATCCTAAGGGGATCCTACAATGAGCAGTTCTTC.

CDR3 sequence: CASILQGARNQPQHF. DNA of the CDR3: TGTGCCAGCATATTACAGGGGGCGCGTAATCAGCCCCAGCATTTT. The chain couples TRBV28 to TRBJ1-5; 9 bases agree with TRBD1. The germline V gene encodes CDR1 MDHEN and CDR2 SYDVKM. V lost 7 bases, J lost 4 bases, and 8 bases stayed unmatched. This CDR3 comprises 15 residues.